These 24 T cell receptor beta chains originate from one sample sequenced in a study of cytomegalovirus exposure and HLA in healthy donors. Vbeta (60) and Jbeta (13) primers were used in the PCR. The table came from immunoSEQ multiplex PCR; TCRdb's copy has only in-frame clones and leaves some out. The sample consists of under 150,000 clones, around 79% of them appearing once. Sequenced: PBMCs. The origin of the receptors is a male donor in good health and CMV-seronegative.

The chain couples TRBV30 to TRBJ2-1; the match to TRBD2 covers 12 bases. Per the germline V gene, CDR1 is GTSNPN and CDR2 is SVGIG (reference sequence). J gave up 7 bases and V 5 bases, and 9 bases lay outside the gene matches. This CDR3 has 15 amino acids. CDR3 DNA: TGTGCCTGGGGTCCGGGACTAGCGGGTAAGAATGAGCAGTTCTTC. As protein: CAWGPGLAGKNEQFF.

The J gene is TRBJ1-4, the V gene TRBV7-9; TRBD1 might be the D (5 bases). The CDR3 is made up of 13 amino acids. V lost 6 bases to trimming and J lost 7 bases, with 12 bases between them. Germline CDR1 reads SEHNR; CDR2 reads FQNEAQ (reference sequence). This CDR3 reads CASSWVGPEKLFF. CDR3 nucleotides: TGTGCCAGCAGTTGGGTGGGGCCTGAAAAACTGTTTTTT.

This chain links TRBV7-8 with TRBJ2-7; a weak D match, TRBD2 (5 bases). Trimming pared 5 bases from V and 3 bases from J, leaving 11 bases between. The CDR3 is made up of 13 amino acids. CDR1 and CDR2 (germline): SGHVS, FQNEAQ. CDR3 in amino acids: CASSQPGNYEQYF. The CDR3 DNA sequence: TGTGCCAGCAGCCAGCCGGGGAACTACGAGCAGTACTTC. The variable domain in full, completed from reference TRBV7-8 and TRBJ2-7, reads GAGVSQSPRYKVAKRGQDVALRCDPISGHVSLFWYQQALGQGPEFLTYFQNEAQLDKSGLPSDRFFAERPEGSVSTLKIQRTQQEDSAVYLCASSQPGNYEQYFGPGTRLTVT.

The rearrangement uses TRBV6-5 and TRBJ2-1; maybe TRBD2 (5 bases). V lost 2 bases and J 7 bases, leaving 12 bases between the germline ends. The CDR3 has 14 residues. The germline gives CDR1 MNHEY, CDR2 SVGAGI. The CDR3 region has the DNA TGTGCCAGCAGTTACAGGCCTAGCAGGAATGAGCAGTTCTTC. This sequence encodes CASSYRPSRNEQFF.

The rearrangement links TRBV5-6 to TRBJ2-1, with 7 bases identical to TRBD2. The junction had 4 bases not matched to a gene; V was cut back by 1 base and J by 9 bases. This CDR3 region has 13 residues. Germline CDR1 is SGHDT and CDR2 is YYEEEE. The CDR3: CASSLPSGAEQFF. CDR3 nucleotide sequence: TGTGCCAGCAGCTTGCCTAGCGGAGCTGAGCAGTTCTTC.

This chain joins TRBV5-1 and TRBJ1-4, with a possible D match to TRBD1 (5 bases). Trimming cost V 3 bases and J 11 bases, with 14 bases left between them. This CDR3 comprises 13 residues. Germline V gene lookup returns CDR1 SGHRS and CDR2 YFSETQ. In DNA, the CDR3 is TGCGCCAGCAGCTCTGGACAAAAGTGGAAACTGTTTTTT. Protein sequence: CASSSGQKWKLFF.

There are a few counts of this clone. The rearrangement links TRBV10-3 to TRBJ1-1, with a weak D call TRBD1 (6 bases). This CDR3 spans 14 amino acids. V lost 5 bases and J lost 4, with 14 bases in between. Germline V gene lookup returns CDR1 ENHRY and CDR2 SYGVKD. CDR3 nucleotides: TGTGCCATCAGTTCGGACAGATCGGGCACTGAAGCTTTCTTT. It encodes CAISSDRSGTEAFF.

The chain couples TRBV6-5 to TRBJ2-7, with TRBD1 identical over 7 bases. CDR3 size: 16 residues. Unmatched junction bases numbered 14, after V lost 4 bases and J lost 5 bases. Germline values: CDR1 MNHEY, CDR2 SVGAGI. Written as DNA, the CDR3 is TGTGCCAGCAGTTTCCACAGGGGCGACCGTGTAGACGAGCAGTACTTC. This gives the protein CASSFHRGDRVDEQYF.

CDR3 sequence (DNA): TGTGCCAGCAGCTTATTCGGGCTCGGACTAGCGGGAGGGCGTCAAGAGACCCAGTACTTC. This encodes CASSLFGLGLAGGRQETQYF. The chain couples TRBV7-3 to TRBJ2-5; 15 bases match TRBD2. The length of the CDR3 is 20 residues. With V trimmed by 2 bases and J by 2 bases, 12 bases remained unmatched. Germline values: CDR1 SGHTA, CDR2 FQGTGA.

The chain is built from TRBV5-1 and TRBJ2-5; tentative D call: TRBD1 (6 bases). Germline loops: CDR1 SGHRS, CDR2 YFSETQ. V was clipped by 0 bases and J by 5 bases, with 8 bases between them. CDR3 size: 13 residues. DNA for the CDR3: TGCGCCAGCAGCTTGGACAGGGCGGAGACCCAGTACTTC. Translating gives CASSLDRAETQYF.

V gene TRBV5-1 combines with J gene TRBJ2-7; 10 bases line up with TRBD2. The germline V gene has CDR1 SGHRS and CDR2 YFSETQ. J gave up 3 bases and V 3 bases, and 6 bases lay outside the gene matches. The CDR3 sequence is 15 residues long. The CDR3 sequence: CASSSRTSGFYEQYF. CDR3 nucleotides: TGCGCCAGCAGCTCCCGGACTAGCGGATTCTACGAGCAGTACTTC.

The CDR3 is CASSLASAGYTF. CDR3 sequence (DNA): TGTGCCAGCAGCTTGGCGTCAGCGGGCTACACCTTC. The chain employs TRBV5-4 and TRBJ1-2, with D hard to call. Germline V gene data show CDR1 as SGHNT and CDR2 as YYREEE (reference sequence). Trimming shortened V by 0 bases and J by 8 bases, and 8 bases separated the two germline ends. This CDR3 contains 12 residues.

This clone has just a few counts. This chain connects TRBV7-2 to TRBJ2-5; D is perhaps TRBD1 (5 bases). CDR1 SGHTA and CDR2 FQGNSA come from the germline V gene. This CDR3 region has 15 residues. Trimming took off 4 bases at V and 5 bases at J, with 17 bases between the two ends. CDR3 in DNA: TGTGCCAGCAGCTCCGACAGAGTGAGTCGGGAGACCCAGTACTTC. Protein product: CASSSDRVSRETQYF. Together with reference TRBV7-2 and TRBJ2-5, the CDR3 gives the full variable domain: GAGVSQSPSNKVTEKGKDVELRCDPISGHTALYWYRQSLGQGLEFLIYFQGNSAPDKSGLPSDRFSAERTGGSVSTLTIQRTQQEDSAVYLCASSSDRVSRETQYFGPGTRLLVL.

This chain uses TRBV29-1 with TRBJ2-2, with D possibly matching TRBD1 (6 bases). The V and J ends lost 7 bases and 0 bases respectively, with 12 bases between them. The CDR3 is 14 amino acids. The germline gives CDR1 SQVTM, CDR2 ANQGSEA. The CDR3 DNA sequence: TGCAGCGCCGGGACAAACGCGAACACCGGGGAGCTGTTTTTT. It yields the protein CSAGTNANTGELFF.

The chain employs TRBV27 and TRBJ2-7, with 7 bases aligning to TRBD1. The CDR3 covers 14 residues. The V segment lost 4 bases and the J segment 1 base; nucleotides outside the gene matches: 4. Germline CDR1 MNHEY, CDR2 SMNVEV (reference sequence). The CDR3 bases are TGTGCCAGCAGTTCCAAGGGGGCTTCCTACGAGCAGTACTTC. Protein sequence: CASSSKGASYEQYF.

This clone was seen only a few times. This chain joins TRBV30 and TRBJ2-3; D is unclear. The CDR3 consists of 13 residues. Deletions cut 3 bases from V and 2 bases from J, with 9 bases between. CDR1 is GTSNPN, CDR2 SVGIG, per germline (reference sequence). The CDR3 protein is CAWRNLYTDTQYF. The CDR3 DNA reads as TGTGCCTGGAGAAACTTATACACAGATACGCAGTATTTT.

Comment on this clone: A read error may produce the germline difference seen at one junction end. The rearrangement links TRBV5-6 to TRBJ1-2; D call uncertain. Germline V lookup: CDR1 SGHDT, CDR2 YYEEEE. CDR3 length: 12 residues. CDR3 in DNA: TGTGCCAGCAGCTTGTCGGTCCGCGGCTACCCCTTC. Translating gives CASSLSVRGYPF.

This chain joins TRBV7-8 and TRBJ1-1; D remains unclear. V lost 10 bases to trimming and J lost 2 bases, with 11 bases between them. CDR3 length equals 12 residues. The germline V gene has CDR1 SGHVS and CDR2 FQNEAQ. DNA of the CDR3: TGTGCCACAACAGAGTACAACACTGAAGCTTTCTTT. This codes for CATTEYNTEAFF.

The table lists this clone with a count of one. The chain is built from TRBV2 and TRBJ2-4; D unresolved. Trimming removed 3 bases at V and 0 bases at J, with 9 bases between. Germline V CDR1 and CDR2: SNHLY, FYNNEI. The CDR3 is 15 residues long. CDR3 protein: CASSDSLLAKNIQYF. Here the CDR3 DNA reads TGTGCCAGCAGTGATAGTTTACTAGCCAAAAACATTCAGTACTTC.

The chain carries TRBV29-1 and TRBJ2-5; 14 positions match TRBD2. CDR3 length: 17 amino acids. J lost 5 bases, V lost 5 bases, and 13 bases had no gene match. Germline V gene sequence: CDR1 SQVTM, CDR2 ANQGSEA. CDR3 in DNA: TGCAGCGTTCATGGGGTTCCGGGGACTAGCGGGAGTGAGACCCAGTACTTC. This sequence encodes CSVHGVPGTSGSETQYF.

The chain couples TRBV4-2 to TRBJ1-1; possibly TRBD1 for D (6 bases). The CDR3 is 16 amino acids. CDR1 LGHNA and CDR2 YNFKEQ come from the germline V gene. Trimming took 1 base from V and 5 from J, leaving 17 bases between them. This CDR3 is CASSQGNRASGTEAFF. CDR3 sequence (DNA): TGTGCCAGCAGCCAAGGAAACAGGGCCTCCGGAACTGAAGCTTTCTTT.

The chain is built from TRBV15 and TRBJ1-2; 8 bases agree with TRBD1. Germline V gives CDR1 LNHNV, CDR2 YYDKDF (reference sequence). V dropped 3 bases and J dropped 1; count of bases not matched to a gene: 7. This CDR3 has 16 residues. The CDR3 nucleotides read TGTGCCACCAGCAGCCCCCCCGGACAGGGTAACTATGGCTACACCTTC. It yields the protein CATSSPPGQGNYGYTF.

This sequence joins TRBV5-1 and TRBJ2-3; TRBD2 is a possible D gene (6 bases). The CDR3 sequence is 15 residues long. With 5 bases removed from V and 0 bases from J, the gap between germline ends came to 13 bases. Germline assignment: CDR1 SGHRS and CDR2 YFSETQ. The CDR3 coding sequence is TGCGCCAGCAGGCCCGGGGAGGTGAGCACAGATACGCAGTATTTT. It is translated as CASRPGEVSTDTQYF.

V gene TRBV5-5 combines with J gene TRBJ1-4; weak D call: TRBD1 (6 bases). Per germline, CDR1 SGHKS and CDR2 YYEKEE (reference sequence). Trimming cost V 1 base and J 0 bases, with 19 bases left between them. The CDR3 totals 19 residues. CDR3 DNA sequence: TGTGCCAGCAGCTTGAGGGTGGGTCTGAGACAGGCAACTAATGAAAAACTGTTTTTT. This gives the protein CASSLRVGLRQATNEKLFF.